The 15 T cell receptor beta chains below come from one sample, sequenced in a study of blood T cell repertoires in COVID-19 (dated by TCRdb to about 2020). The library was made by the immunoSEQ multiplex PCR assay. TCRdb mirrors the immuneACCESS table, restricted to in-frame sequences. Some clones are absent from its copies; in checked studies, under half trace to an unresolved V gene, and the reason for the others is unknown. For this sample there are around 250,000 clones; roughly 84% appear just once. The top ten hold 1.5% of the sample. The material sequenced was peripheral blood. Every receptor here comes from a middle-aged woman who had recovered from COVID-19.

The rearrangement joins TRBV5-1 to TRBJ1-1; D unclear. Trimming took off 4 bases at V and 0 bases at J, with 10 bases between the two ends. The CDR3 covers 14 residues. Germline CDR1 SGHRS, CDR2 YFSETQ. CDR3 residues: CASSEQSLNTEAFF. In DNA form, the CDR3 reads TGCGCCAGCAGCGAACAGAGTTTGAACACTGAAGCTTTCTTT.

This chain joins TRBV5-1 and TRBJ2-3; TRBD2 might be the D (6 bases). CDR3 length: 18 amino acids. V gave up 2 bases and J gave up 4 bases, with 23 bases separating them. CDR1 SGHRS and CDR2 YFSETQ come from the germline V gene. DNA of the CDR3: TGCGCCAGCAGCTTAACTAGCCCCACCCTCGCGGGTCCAGATACGCAGTATTTT. Translation gives CASSLTSPTLAGPDTQYF.

This sequence joins TRBV5-4 and TRBJ2-1, with D maybe TRBD1 (5 bases). The V and J ends lost 2 bases and 8 bases respectively, with 14 bases between them. The CDR3 is 14 amino acids. Germline CDR1 and CDR2: SGHNT and YYREEE (reference sequence). CDR3 DNA sequence: TGTGCCAGCAGCTTTGACGGCAGGGCGGATGAGCAGTTCTTC. This gives the protein CASSFDGRADEQFF. Full variable domain (missing parts from reference TRBV5-4 and TRBJ2-1): ETGVTQSPTHLIKTRGQQVTLRCSSQSGHNTVSWYQQALGQGPQFIFQYYREEENGRGNFPPRFSGLQFPNYSSELNVNALELDDSALYLCASSFDGRADEQFFGPGTRLTVL.

This chain joins TRBV7-6 and TRBJ2-1; D remains unclear. The germline V gene has CDR1 SGHVS and CDR2 FNYEAQ. V was cut by 5 bases and J by 8 bases, with 10 bases left in between. The CDR3 has 12 residues. In DNA, the CDR3 is TGTGCCAGCAGCCTAGGCCGGGATGAGCAGTTCTTC. Translated: CASSLGRDEQFF.

This clone has more than one count but fewer than ten. The chain carries TRBV4-1 and TRBJ1-3, with D unresolved. Germline V CDR1 and CDR2: MGHRA, YSYEKL. The CDR3 covers 19 residues. V shed 3 bases and J shed 1 base, with 22 bases lying between them. The CDR3 is CASSQILGGRTLSGNTIYF. CDR3 sequence (DNA): TGCGCCAGCAGCCAGATCCTTGGTGGTCGAACATTATCTGGAAACACCATATATTTT.

This chain joins TRBV14 and TRBJ1-6, with no clear D. CDR1 is SGHDN and CDR2 is FVKESK in the germline V gene. Trimming removed 3 bases from V and 11 bases from J, with 17 bases in between. The CDR3 is made up of 15 amino acids. This chain's CDR3 is CASSHSGLTWTPLHF. The CDR3 DNA follows: TGTGCCAGCAGCCACTCTGGACTCACCTGGACACCCCTCCACTTT.

This chain joins TRBV27 and TRBJ2-6; 10 nucleotides align to TRBD2. Per the germline V gene, CDR1 is MNHEY and CDR2 is SMNVEV (reference sequence). The CDR3 has 17 residues. The ends lost 3 bases at V and 4 bases at J; junction bases unmatched: 6. In nucleotides, the CDR3 is TGTGCCAGCAGTTTCAGAGCGGGGGGGCCGGGGGCCAACGTCCTGACTTTC. Translation: CASSFRAGGPGANVLTF. Together with reference TRBV27 and TRBJ2-6, the CDR3 gives the full variable domain: EAQVTQNPRYLITVTGKKLTVTCSQNMNHEYMSWYRQDPGLGLRQIYYSMNVEVTDKGDVPEGYKVSRKEKRNFPLILESPSPNQTSLYFCASSFRAGGPGANVLTFGAGSRLTVL.

The genes are TRBV2 and TRBJ2-7; 8 bases agree with TRBD1. This CDR3 contains 14 residues. Germline CDR1 SNHLY, CDR2 FYNNEI. The ends lost 10 bases at V and 2 bases at J; junction bases unmatched: 10. The CDR3 region is CANKRDRQAYEQYF. CDR3 bases: TGTGCCAACAAAAGGGACAGGCAAGCCTACGAGCAGTACTTC.

The gene calls are TRBV4-1 and TRBJ1-4, with D maybe TRBD1 (5 bases). Looked up from germline, CDR1 is MGHRA and CDR2 is YSYEKL. The V end was cut by 3 bases, the J end by 0 bases, with 14 bases between. The CDR3 is made up of 17 amino acids. The DNA for the CDR3 is TGCGCCAGCAGCCAGAGACAGAACGCCCCAACTAATGAAAAACTGTTTTTT. This codes for CASSQRQNAPTNEKLFF.

The chain joins TRBV28 to TRBJ2-7; 9 bases align to TRBD1. The CDR3 length is 15 residues. V dropped 5 bases and J dropped 1; count of bases not matched to a gene: 6. Germline assignment: CDR1 MDHEN and CDR2 SYDVKM. For the CDR3, the DNA is TGTGCCAGCAGTCCGTTTGACAGGGGGTCCTACGAGCAGTACTTC. The encoded protein is CASSPFDRGSYEQYF. Full variable domain (rest looked up from reference TRBV28 and TRBJ2-7): DVKVTQSSRYLVKRTGEKVFLECVQDMDHENMFWYRQDPGLGLRLIYFSYDVKMKEKGDIPEGYSVSREKKERFSLILESASTNQTSMYLCASSPFDRGSYEQYFGPGTRLTVT.

The chain links TRBV6-5 to TRBJ1-6; D is uncertain. The V gene's germline CDR1 is MNHEY and CDR2 SVGAGI. This CDR3 spans 14 amino acids. The V and J ends lost 2 bases and 8 bases respectively, with 10 bases between them. The CDR3 nucleotides read TGTGCCAGCAGTTACGGAGCCGAGTATTCACCCCTCCACTTT. Protein sequence: CASSYGAEYSPLHF.

This clone was counted between two and nine times. This sequence joins TRBV29-1 and TRBJ1-5; a weak D match, TRBD1 (5 bases). Germline-derived CDR1 and CDR2 are SQVTM and ANQGSEA. V was pared by 4 bases and J by 6 bases, with 16 bases between. The CDR3 loop spans 14 amino acids. The CDR3 DNA sequence: TGCAGCGTTGCTACCGGGGGTGCCGGTCAGCCCCAGCATTTT. Protein: CSVATGGAGQPQHF.

The genes are TRBV27 and TRBJ2-2; no definite D call. Between the trimmed V and J ends, which lost 0 bases and 3 bases, there was a span of 14 bases. Germline V lookup: CDR1 MNHEY, CDR2 SMNVEV (reference sequence). The CDR3 length is 17 residues. The CDR3 nucleotides are TGTGCCAGCAGTTTATCGTTTGCAGGCAGTGACACCGGGGAGCTGTTTTTT. Amino acids: CASSLSFAGSDTGELFF.

The chain recombines TRBV7-8 with TRBJ1-2; a possible D gene is TRBD1 (5 bases). The V gene's germline CDR1 is SGHVS and CDR2 FQNEAQ. This CDR3 has 15 amino acids. The germline V and J ends were trimmed by 5 bases and 3 bases, with 16 bases remaining between them. CDR3 in amino acids: CASSPDRFPDYGYTF. CDR3 DNA sequence: TGTGCCAGCAGCCCTGACAGATTCCCAGACTATGGCTACACCTTC.

Only a few counts were recorded for this clone. V usage is TRBV14 and J usage is TRBJ1-1, with a possible D match to TRBD1 (5 bases). V was cut by 1 base and J by 0 bases, with 9 bases left in between. Germline CDR1 SGHDN, CDR2 FVKESK. The CDR3 sequence is 15 residues long. This CDR3 reads CASSQVGGMNTEAFF. The CDR3 coding sequence is TGTGCCAGCAGCCAAGTCGGGGGTATGAACACTGAAGCTTTCTTT.